This note documents a single TCR beta chain sequence. The antigen remains undetermined. Sequencing targeted TCR beta in blood CD8+ and CD4+ T cells. This sample is drawn from a study of CD8 T cells in Susac syndrome. Study as a whole: At blood draw, Susac syndrome patients were therapy-naive, on corticosteroids, or on intravenous immunoglobulin alone. Notes on the study in general: The CD4+ T cell repertoires from Susac syndrome exhibited no clonal expansion.

This CDR3 has 15 amino acids. Between the trimmed V and J ends, which lost 4 bases and 5 bases, there was a span of 17 bases. CDR1 and CDR2 from the germline V gene are MNHNY and SVGAGI (reference sequence). Random hexamers were used to reverse transcribe 0.5 to 1 ug of RNA. TCRdb passed the immunoSEQ multiplex PCR reads through MiXCR, listing each CDR3 protein once. Of 140,000 to 150,000 distinct CDR3 sequences in the sample, approximately 96% were seen once. Sequencing was done on a sample of CD4+ T cells from PBMCs. This chain uses TRBV6-6 with TRBJ1-1; maybe TRBD1 (5 bases). This receptor was identified in a human donor with Susac syndrome. The chain's CDR3 is CASSSSRGEGTEAFF. The CDR3 DNA reads TGTGCCAGCAGTTCGTCCCGAGGGGAGGGTACTGAAGCTTTCTTT.